This record looks at one T cell receptor (beta chain) sequence and its context. Repertoires were generated with immunoSEQ multiplex PCR, while TCRdb's copy carries only in-frame clones and drops some. The table lists tens of thousands of clones, about nine tenths of them singletons, with 2.2% in the top ten. These data are taken from a study of T cell changes during pregnancy in multiple sclerosis. The clonotype was recovered from a female donor in good health, enrolled as a control in a pregnancy study. Specimen: peripheral blood, collected in the third trimester of pregnancy.

The CDR3 loop is CASSRLIYEQYF. CDR3 bases: TGTGCCAGCAGCCGACTTATTTACGAGCAGTACTTC. This chain connects TRBV2 to TRBJ2-7; no definite D call. CDR1 is SNHLY and CDR2 is FYNNEI in the germline V gene. V gave up 6 bases and J gave up 4 bases, with 10 bases separating them. This CDR3 spans 12 amino acids.